Shown below are 30 T cell receptor beta chains from a single sample sequenced in a study of shared clonotypes between healthy human individuals. The data were produced by immunoSEQ multiplex PCR, yet TCRdb's version contains in-frame clones alone and is incomplete. The top ten clones hold about a quarter of a sample with about 680,000 clones, about 91% of them seen once. In the naive CD8 group, cells lacked CD45RO and were positively selected for CCR7, so terminally differentiated effector memory CD45RA+ cells were left out. Sequenced sample: naive CD8+ T cells sorted from blood. These receptors all come from a man aged 30 to 39 in good health.

The rearrangement uses TRBV27 and TRBJ2-7; 11 bases line up with TRBD1. The germline V gene has CDR1 MNHEY and CDR2 SMNVEV (reference sequence). This CDR3 contains 16 residues. Trimming removed 4 bases from V and 5 bases from J; junction bases left unmatched: 10. The CDR3 nucleotides read TGTGCCAGCAGTTCAACGGACAGGGGGCGAGTGCACGAGCAGTACTTC. This encodes CASSSTDRGRVHEQYF.

The rearrangement links TRBV28 to TRBJ2-7; D is undetermined. Trimming cost V 3 bases and J 2 bases, with 17 bases left between them. This CDR3 has 16 residues. Germline assignment: CDR1 MDHEN and CDR2 SYDVKM. DNA of the CDR3: TGTGCCAGCAGTTTTTCCCCCTGGGCGGACCCCTACGAGCAGTACTTC. This gives the protein CASSFSPWADPYEQYF.

Only one count was recorded for this clone. This chain joins TRBV27 and TRBJ2-3; TRBD2 agrees at 8 bases. With 8 bases clipped from V and 6 bases from J, the junction kept 25 bases outside the gene matches. Germline CDR1 and CDR2: MNHEY and SMNVEV (reference sequence). The CDR3 spans 19 residues. This CDR3 is CASWGFSGMIGAGFDTQYF. CDR3 coding DNA: TGTGCCAGCTGGGGGTTTAGCGGGATGATTGGTGCTGGATTTGATACGCAGTATTTT.

The genes are TRBV5-4 and TRBJ2-3, with 7 nucleotides matching TRBD1. With V trimmed by 5 bases and J by 14 bases, 11 bases remained unmatched. Germline CDR1 is SGHNT and CDR2 is YYREEE (reference sequence). The CDR3 is 12 residues long. This CDR3 reads CASRGLTGDWYF. CDR3 bases: TGTGCCAGCAGGGGGCTTACAGGGGATTGGTATTTT.

Of note for this clone: Other DNA sequences in the sample encode the same CDR3. This rearrangement joins TRBV28 to TRBJ1-2, with D unclear. The germline V and J ends were trimmed by 2 bases and 4 bases, with 2 bases remaining between them. The germline V gene encodes CDR1 MDHEN and CDR2 SYDVKM. The CDR3 totals 11 residues. The CDR3 DNA reads as TGTGCCAGCAGTTTAGCCTATGGCTACACCTTC. It translates to CASSLAYGYTF.

The chain joins TRBV7-1 to TRBJ2-6, with D perhaps matching TRBD2 (6 bases). TRBV7-1 carries the ORF label, with uncertain function. The length of the CDR3 is 24 residues. Trimming removed 2 bases from V and 0 bases from J, with 32 bases in between. CDR3 bases: TGTGCCAGCAGCTCACTAGAGGGCGGGGTCCCAGAGCGTTCGGGGTTCTCTGGGGCCAACGTCCTGACTTTC. This translates into CASSSLEGGVPERSGFSGANVLTF.

The V gene is TRBV5-1, the J gene TRBJ2-3; 8 bases fit TRBD1. V gave up 5 bases and J gave up 1 base; unmatched junction bases: 9. The CDR3 extends over 16 amino acids. Germline assignment: CDR1 SGHRS and CDR2 YFSETQ. The CDR3 sequence is CASSRDRGVGTDTQYF. DNA for the CDR3: TGCGCCAGCAGTCGTGACAGGGGAGTGGGCACAGATACGCAGTATTTT.

The genes are TRBV7-2 and TRBJ2-1; 8 nucleotides align to TRBD2. CDR3 length: 17 residues. V lost 5 bases to trimming and J lost 2 bases; unmatched junction nucleotides: 11. From germline, CDR1 is SGHTA and CDR2 FQGNSA. CDR3 protein: CASSQDSTSGPYNEQFF. The CDR3 DNA reads as TGTGCCAGCAGCCAAGACTCTACTAGCGGTCCCTACAATGAGCAGTTCTTC.

The J gene is TRBJ1-5, the V gene TRBV10-2; TRBD1 might be the D (6 bases). The CDR3 spans 16 residues. Trimming took off 1 base at V and 3 bases at J, with 13 bases between the two ends. The germline V gene has CDR1 WSHSY and CDR2 SAAADI. The CDR3 protein is CASSEWGQNLNQPQHF. For the CDR3, the DNA is TGCGCCAGCAGTGAGTGGGGACAAAACCTCAATCAGCCCCAGCATTTT.

The chain employs TRBV7-6 and TRBJ2-2; 12 nucleotides match TRBD2. The junction had 8 bases not matched to a gene; V was cut back by 9 bases and J by 0 bases. CDR1 SGHVS and CDR2 FNYEAQ come from the germline V gene. This CDR3 has 17 amino acids. Written as DNA, the CDR3 is TGTGCCAGTTTTCCGGGACTAGCGGGTCCGAACACCGGGGAGCTGTTTTTT. Translated: CASFPGLAGPNTGELFF.

V usage is TRBV4-1 and J usage is TRBJ2-2; D tentatively reads TRBD1 or TRBD2 (5 bases each). This CDR3 is 16 amino acids long. Deletions cut 2 bases from V and 3 bases from J, with 13 bases between. Germline V gene data show CDR1 as MGHRA and CDR2 as YSYEKL. CDR3 region: CASSQIGARDTGELFF. The CDR3 nucleotides are TGCGCCAGCAGCCAAATCGGGGCGCGGGACACCGGGGAGCTGTTTTTT.

J is TRBJ2-1 and V is TRBV9, with 9 bases fitting TRBD2. Germline CDR1 and CDR2: SGDLS and YYNGEE. This CDR3 spans 14 amino acids. Trimming at V came to 3 bases and at J to 5 bases, leaving 3 bases not matched to a gene. The CDR3 region has the DNA TGTGCCAGCAGCGCGGGACTAGCACACAATGAGCAGTTCTTC. This encodes CASSAGLAHNEQFF.

The chain is built from TRBV28 and TRBJ2-7, with a tentative D call TRBD1 (5 bases). The V gene lost 2 bases and the J gene lost 3 bases, with 11 bases spanning the gap. Germline V gene data show CDR1 as MDHEN and CDR2 as SYDVKM. The CDR3 runs 14 residues. Here the CDR3 reads CASSLGRVGYEQYF. For the CDR3, the DNA is TGTGCCAGCAGTTTAGGCAGGGTAGGCTACGAGCAGTACTTC.

This clone was counted a single time. The V gene is TRBV4-3, the J gene TRBJ1-2; a possible D gene is TRBD1 (6 bases). This CDR3 is built from 15 residues. The germline gives CDR1 LGHNA, CDR2 YSLEER. Trimming stripped 4 bases from V and 4 bases from J, with 16 bases between. DNA for the CDR3: TGCGCCAGCAGCCCCGATCAACAGGGAACCTATGGCTACACCTTC. Protein sequence: CASSPDQQGTYGYTF.

This clone was seen just once. This chain links TRBV11-2 with TRBJ2-3, with 11 bases identical to TRBD2. V dropped 3 bases and J dropped 4; count of bases not matched to a gene: 6. The germline V gene has CDR1 SGHAT and CDR2 FQNNGV. The CDR3 spans 16 residues. The CDR3 loop reads CASSFATSGSSDTQYF. The CDR3 coding sequence is TGTGCCAGCAGCTTCGCTACTAGCGGGAGTTCAGATACGCAGTATTTT. Variable domain in full (rest from reference TRBV11-2 and TRBJ2-3): EAGVAQSPRYKIIEKRQSVAFWCNPISGHATLYWYQQILGQGPKLLIQFQNNGVVDDSQLPKDRFSAERLKGVDSTLKIQPAKLEDSAVYLCASSFATSGSSDTQYFGPGTRLTVL.

This rearrangement joins TRBV9 to TRBJ2-1, with 7 bases fitting TRBD2. V was clipped by 5 bases and J by 5 bases; unmatched bases: 10. Germline-derived CDR1 and CDR2 are SGDLS and YYNGEE. This CDR3 contains 15 residues. The CDR3 DNA reads as TGTGCCAGCAGGGGAGGGGCTAGCGATAACAATGAGCAGTTCTTC. Its translation: CASRGGASDNNEQFF.

The chain links TRBV19 to TRBJ2-1; no definite D call. Trimming shortened V by 3 bases and J by 2 bases, and 11 bases separated the two germline ends. Germline V gene sequence: CDR1 LNHDA, CDR2 SQIVND (reference sequence). This CDR3 contains 15 residues. Here the CDR3 DNA reads TGTGCCAGTAGTATCCTTAGGAACCCCTACAATGAGCAGTTCTTC. Residues: CASSILRNPYNEQFF.

This clone was counted between two and nine times. The V call is TRBV15, the J call TRBJ2-3; 13 bases fit TRBD2. Trimming cost V 1 base and J 4 bases; bases outside gene matches: 2. The CDR3 sequence is 16 residues long. Germline loops: CDR1 LNHNV, CDR2 YYDKDF (reference sequence). This CDR3 reads CATSRGLAGGSDTQYF. CDR3 DNA sequence: TGTGCCACCAGCAGAGGACTAGCGGGAGGTTCAGATACGCAGTATTTT.

This chain connects TRBV5-1 to TRBJ2-7, with 7 bases aligning to TRBD1. Germline trimming cut 4 bases from V and 5 bases from J; bases unmatched to any gene: 9. Germline V gene data show CDR1 as SGHRS and CDR2 as YFSETQ. The CDR3 runs to 14 residues. The CDR3 bases are TGCGCCAGCAGCCTACTCACAGGGGCGAACGAGCAGTACTTC. It translates to CASSLLTGANEQYF.

The chain recombines TRBV7-8 with TRBJ2-1; 12 bases match TRBD2. CDR3 length: 15 residues. J was trimmed by 8 bases and V by 4 bases; bases with no gene match: 6. Germline V gene lookup returns CDR1 SGHVS and CDR2 FQNEAQ. The DNA for the CDR3 is TGTGCCAGCAGCTGGACTAGCGGGACTGGACATGAGCAGTTCTTC. Protein product: CASSWTSGTGHEQFF.

The DNA of the CDR3 is TGTGCCAGCAGCCCGAACGGACAAGAGACCCAGTACTTC. Translated: CASSPNGQETQYF. V usage is TRBV7-9 and J usage is TRBJ2-5; D not resolved. The CDR3 spans 13 residues. Trimming shortened V by 5 bases and J by 2 bases, and 9 bases separated the two germline ends. Germline CDR1 and CDR2: SEHNR and FQNEAQ (reference sequence).

A word on this clone: The same CDR3 is also encoded by other DNA sequences in this sample. The chain couples TRBV7-9 to TRBJ2-1; the match to TRBD2 covers 9 bases. Germline V gene lookup returns CDR1 SEHNR and CDR2 FQNEAQ (reference sequence). This CDR3 contains 15 residues. J lost 4 bases, V lost 3 bases, and 4 bases had no gene match. The CDR3, as DNA: TGTGCCAGCAGCTTGGCTAGCGGGACTTACAATGAGCAGTTCTTC. This codes for CASSLASGTYNEQFF.

The chain employs TRBV27 and TRBJ2-5; TRBD2 matches at 7 bases. Losses at the gene ends were 6 bases for V and 9 bases for J; bases not matched to a gene: 13. The CDR3 loop spans 14 amino acids. Looked up from germline, CDR1 is MNHEY and CDR2 is SMNVEV (reference sequence). The CDR3 DNA reads TGTGCCAGCAGCTCAAATGTAGCGGGTTCAGCCCAGTACTTC. Residues: CASSSNVAGSAQYF.

Comments on this clone: The identical CDR3 is also encoded by other nucleotide sequences in the sample. The V gene is TRBV5-4, the J gene TRBJ2-7, with D possibly matching TRBD2 (6 bases). CDR1 and CDR2 (germline): SGHNT, YYREEE (reference sequence). The germline V and J ends were trimmed by 4 bases and 4 bases, with 9 bases remaining between them. The CDR3 runs 12 residues. CDR3 protein: CASSGDSYEQYF. Written as DNA, the CDR3 is TGTGCCAGCAGCGGGGACTCGTACGAGCAGTACTTC.

CDR3 bases: TGTGCCAGCAGGCCGAGAATGGGTAACTATGGCTACACCTTC. Translated, it gives CASRPRMGNYGYTF. The V call is TRBV2, the J call TRBJ1-2; no clear D. This CDR3 comprises 14 residues. The V gene lost 6 bases and the J gene lost 1 base, with 12 bases spanning the gap. Germline values: CDR1 SNHLY, CDR2 FYNNEI.

The rearrangement links TRBV9 to TRBJ2-3; D may correspond to TRBD1 or TRBD2 (6 bases each). CDR3 length: 15 amino acids. V was shortened by 3 bases and J by 4 bases, with 15 bases between the two germline ends. The germline V gene has CDR1 SGDLS and CDR2 YYNGEE. The CDR3 nucleotides read TGTGCCAGCAGCGGACCTCTCGGGGGCGCAGATACGCAGTATTTT. This translates into CASSGPLGGADTQYF.

The genes are TRBV9 and TRBJ2-3; D uncertain. The CDR3 sequence is 14 residues long. Trimming took 0 bases from V and 5 from J, leaving 10 bases between them. The germline gives CDR1 SGDLS, CDR2 YYNGEE. The CDR3 sequence: CASSVVGFGDTQYF. CDR3 nucleotide sequence: TGTGCCAGCAGCGTAGTCGGGTTTGGAGATACGCAGTATTTT.

The chain uses TRBV5-1 and TRBJ2-5; TRBD1 aligns across 10 bases. The CDR3 consists of 14 residues. Trimming took 4 bases from V and 5 from J; bases not matched to a gene: 5. CDR1 SGHRS and CDR2 YFSETQ come from the germline V gene. The CDR3 spells CASSGGTGVETQYF. CDR3 in DNA: TGCGCCAGCAGCGGAGGGACAGGGGTGGAGACCCAGTACTTC.

The chain recombines TRBV12-5 with TRBJ2-5, with D unclear. Trimming removed 0 bases at V and 3 bases at J, with 8 bases between. The CDR3 has 14 residues. Germline V CDR1 and CDR2: LGHNT, FRNRAP. The DNA for the CDR3 is TGTGCTAGTGGTTTGGTCCCAGGTGAAGAGACCCAGTACTTC. It translates to CASGLVPGEETQYF.

This chain uses TRBV1 with TRBJ2-3; the table's D call of TRBD1 was not tested on the DNA. TRBV1 is a listed pseudogene. The CDR3 consists of 16 residues. In DNA, the CDR3 is TGCACCAGCAGCCGAAAACAGGGGGGGAGCACAGATACGCAGTATTTT. Encoded protein: CTSSRKQGGSTDTQYF.